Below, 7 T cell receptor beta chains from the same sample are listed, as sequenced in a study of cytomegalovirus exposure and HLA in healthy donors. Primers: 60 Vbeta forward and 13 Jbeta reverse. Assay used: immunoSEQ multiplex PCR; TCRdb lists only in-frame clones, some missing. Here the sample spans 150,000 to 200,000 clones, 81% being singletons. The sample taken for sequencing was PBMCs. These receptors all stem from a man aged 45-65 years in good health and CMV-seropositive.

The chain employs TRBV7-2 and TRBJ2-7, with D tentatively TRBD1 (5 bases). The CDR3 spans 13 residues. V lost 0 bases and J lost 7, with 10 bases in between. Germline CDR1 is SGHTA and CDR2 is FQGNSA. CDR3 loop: CASSLAFNREQYF. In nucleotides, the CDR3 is TGTGCCAGCAGCTTAGCCTTCAACAGGGAGCAGTACTTC.

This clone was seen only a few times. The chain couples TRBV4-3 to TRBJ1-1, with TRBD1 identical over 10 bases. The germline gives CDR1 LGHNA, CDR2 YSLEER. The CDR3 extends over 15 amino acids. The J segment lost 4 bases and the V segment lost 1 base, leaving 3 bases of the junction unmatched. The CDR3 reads CASSQGGQGVTEAFF. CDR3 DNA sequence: TGCGCCAGCAGCCAAGGCGGACAGGGGGTCACTGAAGCTTTCTTT.

The CDR3 reads CASSVGLWAGENTEAFF. For the CDR3, the DNA is TGTGCCAGCAGTGTGGGTTTGTGGGCAGGGGAGAACACTGAAGCTTTCTTT. The V call is TRBV6-1, the J call TRBJ1-1; tentative D call: TRBD1 (6 bases). The CDR3 contains 17 residues. CDR1 and CDR2 from the germline V gene are MNHNS and SASEGT. Trimming cost V 4 bases and J 1 base, with 19 bases left between them.

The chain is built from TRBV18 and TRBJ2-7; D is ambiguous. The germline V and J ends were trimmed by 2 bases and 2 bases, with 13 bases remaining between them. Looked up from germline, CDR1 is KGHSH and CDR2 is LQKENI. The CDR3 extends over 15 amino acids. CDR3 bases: TGTGCCAGCTCACCAAACCTTTTGAGGACCTACGAGCAGTACTTC. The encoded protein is CASSPNLLRTYEQYF.

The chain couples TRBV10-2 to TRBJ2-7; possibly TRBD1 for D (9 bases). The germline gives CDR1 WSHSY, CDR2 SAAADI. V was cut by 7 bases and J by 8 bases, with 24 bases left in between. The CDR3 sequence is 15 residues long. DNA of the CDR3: TGCGCCAGCAAAGCCAACGGGGGGGACAGGGACAAGCAGTACTTC. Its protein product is CASKANGGDRDKQYF.

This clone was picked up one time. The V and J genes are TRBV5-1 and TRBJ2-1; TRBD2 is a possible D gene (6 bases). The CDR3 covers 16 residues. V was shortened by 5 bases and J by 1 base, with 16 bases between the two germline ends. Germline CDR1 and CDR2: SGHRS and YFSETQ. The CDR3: CASSPTEGRSYNEQFF. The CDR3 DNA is TGCGCCAGCAGTCCAACGGAGGGGCGGTCCTACAATGAGCAGTTCTTC.

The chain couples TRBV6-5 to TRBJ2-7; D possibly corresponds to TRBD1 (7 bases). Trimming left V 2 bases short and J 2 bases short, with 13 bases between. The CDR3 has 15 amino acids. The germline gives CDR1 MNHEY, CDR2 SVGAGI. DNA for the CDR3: TGTGCCAGCAGTTACGGCGGGACAGCTACCTACGAGCAGTACTTC. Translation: CASSYGGTATYEQYF.